The 11 T cell receptor beta chains below all came from one sample that was sequenced in a study of T cells in Graves' hyperthyroidism and ophthalmopathy. TCR beta CDR3 sequences were amplified from RNA transcripts. A first-round RT-PCR of the TCR CDR3 used the HTBI primer set. TCRdb fed the multiplex PCR reads into MiXCR, producing one record per CDR3 protein. The table has 50,000 to 55,000 distinct CDR3 sequences, roughly 50% seen once. The sequencing input was blood. These receptor sequences come from a woman aged 45-59 years with Graves' ophthalmopathy.

The chain uses TRBV15 and TRBJ1-1, with a weak D call TRBD1 (6 bases). This CDR3 has 12 residues. Germline-derived CDR1 and CDR2 are LNHNV and YYDKDF (reference sequence). Trimming left V 3 bases short and J 9 bases short, with 11 bases between. DNA of the CDR3: TGTGCCACCAGCAGGGGGGCGGCAAAAGCTTTCTTT. It codes for CATSRGAAKAFF.

This chain uses TRBV19 with TRBJ1-5; D gene ambiguous. V lost 4 bases, J lost 7 bases, and 14 bases lay in between. This CDR3 is built from 14 residues. Germline CDR1 reads LNHDA; CDR2 reads SQIVND (reference sequence). CDR3 bases: TGTGCCAGTAGTACGTCAGGCGGCGGACAGCCCCAGCATTTT. It codes for CASSTSGGGQPQHF.

Many counts were recorded for this clonotype. V gene TRBV12-3 or TRBV12-4 combines with J gene TRBJ1-6; unclear D gene. The CDR3 has 15 residues. Trimming removed 1 base from V and 10 bases from J, with 14 bases in between. The CDR3 loop reads CASSLGGGVSSPLHF. The CDR3 bases are TGTGCCAGCAGTTTAGGAGGTGGGGTTTCATCACCCCTCCACTTT.

The chain links TRBV9 to TRBJ2-3; the match to TRBD1 covers 9 bases. The germline CDR1 and CDR2 sequences are SGDLS and YYNGEE. CDR3 size: 17 residues. CDR3 nucleotide sequence: TGTGTTAGTGGTCAAACACCGGGACAGGGTCTATCGGATACGCAGTATTTT. Translated, it gives CVSGQTPGQGLSDTQYF.

This sequence joins TRBV7-9 and TRBJ1-1, with 8 nucleotides matching TRBD1. The CDR3 is 14 amino acids. The V segment lost 3 bases and the J segment 14 bases; nucleotides outside the gene matches: 14. Germline V gene lookup returns CDR1 SEHNR and CDR2 FQNEAQ (reference sequence). As DNA, the CDR3 is TGTGCCAGCAGCTTCTCAGGGGGCAACACTGGAGCGTTCTTT. It codes for CASSFSGGNTGAFF.

The chain recombines TRBV20-1 with TRBJ2-5, with a weak D call TRBD2 (5 bases). This CDR3 comprises 14 residues. V gave up 3 bases and J gave up 7 bases, with 18 bases separating them. Germline CDR1 is DFQATT and CDR2 is SNEGSKA (reference sequence). In DNA, the CDR3 is TGCAGTGCTAGTAATCCCCGAGGGCGAGGGACCCAGTACTTC. Protein sequence: CSASNPRGRGTQYF.

This clonotype was observed many times. The J gene is TRBJ2-7, the V gene TRBV28; 8 nucleotides line up with TRBD1. The junction had 3 bases not matched to a gene; V was cut back by 5 bases and J by 3 bases. The CDR3 loop spans 13 amino acids. Germline V gene data show CDR1 as MDHEN and CDR2 as SYDVKM. The CDR3 sequence: CASSRQGRYEQYF. The CDR3 DNA reads as TGTGCCAGCAGTAGACAGGGGCGCTACGAGCAGTACTTC.

Worth noting for this clonotype: A much larger clone is a single base away; this may be a read error. The genes are TRBV4-1 and TRBJ1-3, with 7 bases aligning to TRBD1. Germline CDR1 reads MGHRA; CDR2 reads YSYEKL. The CDR3 covers 15 residues. The CDR3 DNA follows: TGCGCCAGCAGCCAAGTGACAGGGTCTGGAAGCACCATATATTTT. Protein product: CASSQVTGSGSTIYF.

V usage is TRBV7-9 and J usage is TRBJ1-1, with a possible D match to TRBD1 (5 bases). There are 14 residues in the CDR3. The V end was cut by 5 bases, the J end by 4 bases, with 14 bases between. The germline CDR1 and CDR2 sequences are SEHNR and FQNEAQ (reference sequence). CDR3 coding DNA: TGTGCCAGCAGCCCCCATAAGGGGCCCACTGAAGCTTTCTTT. Translating it yields CASSPHKGPTEAFF.

In the case of this clonotype: A much larger clone lies one base from this, so it may be a read error. The gene calls are TRBV3-1 and TRBJ2-7; maybe TRBD1 (6 bases). The length of the CDR3 is 15 residues. V shed 1 base and J shed 5 bases, with 15 bases lying between them. Germline V CDR1 and CDR2: LGHDT, YNNKEL (reference sequence). For the CDR3, the DNA is TGTGCCAGCAGCCAAGTTGGGGCAGGGGACCACGAGCAGTACTTC. Amino acid sequence: CASSQVGAGDHEQYF.

CDR3 residues: CASRGAGTSGRGEQFF. As DNA, the CDR3 is TGTGCCAGCAGGGGCGCCGGGACTAGCGGGAGGGGTGAGCAGTTCTTC. The chain joins TRBV6-5 to TRBJ2-1; TRBD2 aligns across 16 bases. Germline trimming cut 6 bases from V and 9 bases from J; bases unmatched to any gene: 8. This CDR3 spans 16 amino acids. In germline, CDR1 is MNHEY, CDR2 SVGAGI.